This is a list of T cell receptor beta chains from one sample in a study of OX40 agonist ivuxolimab in advanced cancers. The data were produced by immunoSEQ multiplex PCR, yet TCRdb's version contains in-frame clones alone and is incomplete. Here the sample spans under 20,000 clones, 79% being singletons. The sample in question was CD4+ or CD8+ T cells sorted from blood, obtained in a trial of the OX40 agonist ivuxolimab. All receptors derive from an adult with an advanced solid tumor such as melanoma, head and neck, liver or kidney cancer. The CDR3 runs from the conserved cysteine through the conserved F or W. A D gene is named only where the DNA matches it firmly. Only some rows state a clone size, as once, few, many or a class for expanded clones.

length: 12; V: TRBV7-9; J: TRBJ2-1; D: -; size: -; DNA: TGTGCCAGCAGCTCGGAGAACAATGAGCAGTTCTTC; CDR3: CASSSENNEQFF
length: 15; V: TRBV7-2; J: TRBJ2-3; D: -; size: -; DNA: TGTGCCAGCAGCTTAGGGCGGCTGATCACAGATACGCAGTATTTT; CDR3: CASSLGRLITDTQYF
length: 11; V: TRBV29-1; J: TRBJ2-1; D: -; size: -; DNA: TGCAGCGTTGTTCAGGATAATGAGCAGTTCTTC; CDR3: CSVVQDNEQFF
length: 12; V: TRBV6-5; J: TRBJ1-2; D: -; size: medium-sized; DNA: TGTGCCAGCAGTTACGTCGGGGGTGGCTACACCTTC; CDR3: CASSYVGGGYTF
length: 13; V: TRBV27; J: TRBJ2-7; D: -; size: -; DNA: TGTGCCAGCAGTTTGGGCAGGGCCTACGAGCAGTACTTC; CDR3: CASSLGRAYEQYF
length: 15; V: TRBV11-2; J: TRBJ2-2; D: -; size: -; DNA: TGTGCCAGCAGCTTCCGGGACACCTTCGGGCGGGAGCTGTTTTTT; CDR3: CASSFRDTFGRELFF
length: 11; V: TRBV6-1; J: TRBJ2-5; D: -; size: -; DNA: TGTGCCAGCAGTGGAAGTCCCCCACCGGACTTC; CDR3: CASSGSPPPDF
length: 11; V: TRBV29-1; J: TRBJ2-7; D: -; size: -; DNA: TGCAGCGTTCAGGTTTCCTACGAGCAGTACTTC; CDR3: CSVQVSYEQYF
length: 15; V: TRBV14; J: TRBJ2-7; D: -; size: -; DNA: TGTGCCAGCAGCCAAGAATATGGTTTCACCTACGAGCAGTACTTC; CDR3: CASSQEYGFTYEQYF
length: 12; V: TRBV30; J: TRBJ1-2; D: -; size: medium-sized; DNA: TGTGCCTGGAGTGACAATCAGGGGCACTACACCTTC; CDR3: CAWSDNQGHYTF
length: 14; V: TRBV9; J: TRBJ1-1; D: -; size: -; DNA: TGTGCCAGCAGCGTAGAGTACGAGAACACTGAAGCTTTCTTT; CDR3: CASSVEYENTEAFF
length: 15; V: TRBV11-2; J: TRBJ1-1; D: TRBD1; size: medium-sized; DNA: TGTGCCAGCAGCCCGGACAGGGGGTCGAACACTGAAGCTTTCTTT; CDR3: CASSPDRGSNTEAFF
length: 14; V: TRBV10-3; J: TRBJ2-2; D: -; size: -; DNA: TGTGCCATCAGTGAGTCTGGGGGATCCGGGGAGCTGTTTTTT; CDR3: CAISESGGSGELFF
length: 18; V: TRBV18; J: TRBJ2-3; D: -; size: -; DNA: TGTGCCAGCTCACCGAGGAGCCCCACTTCCATTGGGCCAGATACGCAGTATTTT; CDR3: CASSPRSPTSIGPDTQYF
length: 13; V: TRBV2; J: TRBJ2-7; D: TRBD2; size: -; DNA: TGTGCCACTTTACGCGGGGGGGCCTACGAGCAGTACTTC; CDR3: CATLRGGAYEQYF
length: 15; V: TRBV4-3; J: TRBJ1-1; D: -; size: -; DNA: TGCGCCAGCAGCCAAGATGGAGTGGGGGATGTCGAAGCTTTCTTT; CDR3: CASSQDGVGDVEAFF
length: 17; V: TRBV7-9; J: TRBJ1-5; D: TRBD1; size: few; DNA: TGTGCCAGCAGCTACTCGTCCGGGACAGGGGCCAATCAGCCCCAGCATTTT; CDR3: CASSYSSGTGANQPQHF
length: 15; V: TRBV7-2; J: TRBJ1-2; D: -; size: -; DNA: TGTGCCAGCAGCTTAACGGAGTGGCCGGCCGATGGCTACACCTTC; CDR3: CASSLTEWPADGYTF
length: 17; V: TRBV5-1; J: TRBJ1-2; D: -; size: once; DNA: TGCGCCAGCAGCTACCATTTACAACTTTCTTCACTCTATGGCTACACCTTC; CDR3: CASSYHLQLSSLYGYTF
length: 14; V: TRBV7-9; J: TRBJ1-6; D: -; size: -; DNA: TGTGCCAGCAGCCATGCTTCGGAAGTCTCACCCCTCCACTTT; CDR3: CASSHASEVSPLHF
length: 14; V: TRBV6-5; J: TRBJ1-1; D: -; size: -; DNA: TGTGCCAGCAGTTCGGGACTGGCGAACACTGAAGCTTTCTTT; CDR3: CASSSGLANTEAFF
length: 14; V: TRBV6-6; J: TRBJ2-7; D: -; size: once; DNA: TGTGCCAGCAGTTACTCATTTAACAGGGACGAGCAGTACTTC; CDR3: CASSYSFNRDEQYF
length: 15; V: TRBV27; J: TRBJ1-1; D: TRBD1; size: -; DNA: TGTGCCAGCAGTTTATCGGTCAGGGGGCGAACTGAAGCTTTCTTT; CDR3: CASSLSVRGRTEAFF
length: 15; V: TRBV5-6; J: TRBJ1-5; D: -; size: -; DNA: TGTGCCAGCAGCCCACGGGGTCAGGGATATCAGCCCCAGCATTTT; CDR3: CASSPRGQGYQPQHF
length: 12; V: TRBV7-2; J: TRBJ1-5; D: -; size: few; DNA: TGTGCCAGCAGCGAGGGCAATCAGCCCCAGCATTTT; CDR3: CASSEGNQPQHF
length: 15; V: TRBV19; J: TRBJ1-5; D: TRBD1; size: -; DNA: TGTGCCAGTAGTATAATGGCGACAGGGGATCAGCCCCAGCATTTT; CDR3: CASSIMATGDQPQHF
length: 12; V: TRBV29-1; J: TRBJ2-7; D: -; size: -; DNA: TGCAGCGTTGACCAGGGGAACTACGAGCAGTACTTC; CDR3: CSVDQGNYEQYF
length: 16; V: TRBV4-3; J: TRBJ1-5; D: TRBD1; size: -; DNA: TGCGCCAGCAGCCAAGATTCCGGGACAGGGTGGCAGCCCCAGCATTTT; CDR3: CASSQDSGTGWQPQHF
length: 15; V: TRBV30; J: TRBJ1-1; D: -; size: -; DNA: TGTGCCTGGAGAAGTCCGGGACATCCGAACACTGAAGCTTTCTTT; CDR3: CAWRSPGHPNTEAFF
length: 14; V: TRBV9; J: TRBJ1-1; D: -; size: -; DNA: TGTGCCAGCAGCGAACTTACAGGATTCACTGAAGCTTTCTTT; CDR3: CASSELTGFTEAFF
length: 15; V: TRBV9; J: TRBJ2-6; D: TRBD1; size: -; DNA: TGTGCCAGCAGCGTAACAGGGGCTGGGGCCAACGTCCTGACTTTC; CDR3: CASSVTGAGANVLTF
length: 16; V: TRBV6-6; J: TRBJ1-2; D: -; size: -; DNA: TGTGCCAGCAGTTTGACCGGGACCACCTCGTCTTATGGCTACACCTTC; CDR3: CASSLTGTTSSYGYTF
length: 16; V: TRBV28; J: TRBJ1-1; D: -; size: -; DNA: TGTGCCAGCAGTTTAAGGGGGGACGGACTGAACACTGAAGCTTTCTTT; CDR3: CASSLRGDGLNTEAFF
length: 15; V: TRBV19; J: TRBJ1-1; D: -; size: -; DNA: TGTGCCAGTAGTACCATCGTTGTGCCCAACACTGAAGCTTTCTTT; CDR3: CASSTIVVPNTEAFF
length: 16; V: TRBV7-9; J: TRBJ1-1; D: TRBD1; size: -; DNA: TGTGCCAGCAGCTCACCCCGGACAGGCCTGAACACTGAAGCTTTCTTT; CDR3: CASSSPRTGLNTEAFF
length: 17; V: TRBV7-6; J: TRBJ2-6; D: -; size: -; DNA: TGTGCCAGCAGCTTGGCGTCGAGGGGGGCTGGGGCCAACGTCCTGACTTTC; CDR3: CASSLASRGAGANVLTF
length: 12; V: TRBV2; J: TRBJ2-7; D: TRBD1; size: -; DNA: TGTGCCAGCAGGGGGGACAGGGAGGGGCAGTACTTC; CDR3: CASRGDREGQYF